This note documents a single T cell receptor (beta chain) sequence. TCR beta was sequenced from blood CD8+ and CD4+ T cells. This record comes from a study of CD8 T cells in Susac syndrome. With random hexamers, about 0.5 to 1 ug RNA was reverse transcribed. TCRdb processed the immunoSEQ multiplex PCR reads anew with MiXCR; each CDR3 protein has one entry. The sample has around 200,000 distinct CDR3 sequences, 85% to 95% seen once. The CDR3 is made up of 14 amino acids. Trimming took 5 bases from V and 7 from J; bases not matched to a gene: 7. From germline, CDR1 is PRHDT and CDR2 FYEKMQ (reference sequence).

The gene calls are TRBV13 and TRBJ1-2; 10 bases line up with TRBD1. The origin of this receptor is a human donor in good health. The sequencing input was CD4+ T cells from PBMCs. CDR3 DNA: TGTGCCAGCAGCCAACCGGGACAGGGGATTGGCTACACCTTC. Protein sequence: CASSQPGQGIGYTF.